These 28 T cell receptor beta chains share one sample of origin, sequenced in a study of blood T cell repertoires in COVID-19. The assay was immunoSEQ multiplex PCR, and TCRdb's table has in-frame clones only and misses some. There are about 97,000 clones in the sample; around 90% occur only once, and approximately 5.6% lies in the top ten. The specimen was peripheral blood. These receptors came from a woman between 50 and 59 years old with COVID-19, enrolled during active disease.

The rearrangement uses TRBV19 and TRBJ2-1; no clear D gene. The V end lost 6 bases, the J end lost 7 bases, and 13 bases lay between the germline ends. Germline V lookup: CDR1 LNHDA, CDR2 SQIVND (reference sequence). The CDR3 extends over 13 amino acids. CDR3 sequence: CASRPRMVNEQFF. DNA for the CDR3: TGTGCCAGTAGGCCCAGAATGGTGAATGAGCAGTTCTTC.

The chain has TRBV11-3 and TRBJ1-1; D gene uncertain. V was pared by 1 base and J by 4 bases, with 13 bases between. CDR1 is SGHNT and CDR2 is YENEEA in the germline V gene. This CDR3 has 15 residues. The CDR3 sequence: CASSLGHSGGTEAFF. The CDR3 coding sequence is TGTGCCAGCAGCTTAGGGCACTCTGGAGGCACTGAAGCTTTCTTT.

The chain links TRBV7-2 to TRBJ2-5; no clear D. V was shortened by 6 bases and J by 0 bases, with 11 bases between the two germline ends. Germline CDR1 is SGHTA and CDR2 is FQGNSA. The CDR3 totals 14 residues. DNA of the CDR3: TGTGCCAGCAGTCCCCCGGGTTACCAAGAGACCCAGTACTTC. Its protein is CASSPPGYQETQYF. The whole variable domain, remainder taken from reference TRBV7-2 and TRBJ2-5, is GAGVSQSPSNKVTEKGKDVELRCDPISGHTALYWYRQSLGQGLEFLIYFQGNSAPDKSGLPSDRFSAERTGGSVSTLTIQRTQQEDSAVYLCASSPPGYQETQYFGPGTRLLVL.

The chain is built from TRBV24-1 and TRBJ2-5; the D gene is possibly TRBD2 (5 bases). The CDR3 consists of 16 residues. Germline V gene data show CDR1 as KGHDR and CDR2 as SFDVKD. V lost 3 bases and J lost 4, with 17 bases in between. The CDR3 here is CATSDARIGDRETQYF. The CDR3 DNA follows: TGTGCCACCAGTGATGCCCGGATCGGGGATCGAGAGACCCAGTACTTC.

V is TRBV7-2 and J is TRBJ1-2; TRBD1 might be the D (5 bases). V lost 1 base and J 8 bases, leaving 11 bases between the germline ends. CDR3 length: 13 residues. The V gene's germline CDR1 is SGHTA and CDR2 FQGNSA. CDR3 DNA: TGTGCCAGCAGCTTAGTCGGGGGGAGCGGCTACACCTTC. This encodes CASSLVGGSGYTF.

This chain connects TRBV4-1 to TRBJ1-5; 9 bases agree with TRBD1. The CDR3 contains 16 residues. V was pared by 0 bases and J by 5 bases, with 5 bases of the junction left unmatched. CDR1 is MGHRA, CDR2 YSYEKL, per germline. The CDR3 DNA reads as TGCGCCAGCAGCCAAGACGGGACAGGGTTTTATCAGCCCCAGCATTTT. Translating gives CASSQDGTGFYQPQHF.

The V gene is TRBV6-2 or TRBV6-3, the J gene TRBJ1-2, with 9 bases matching TRBD1. Germline CDR1 reads MNHEY; CDR2 reads SVGEGT. There are 16 residues in the CDR3. The ends lost 2 bases at V and 4 bases at J; junction bases unmatched: 8. The chain's CDR3 is CASSYPLQGAFYGYTF. As DNA, the CDR3 is TGTGCCAGCAGTTACCCCCTACAGGGGGCCTTCTATGGCTACACCTTC.

The chain employs TRBV28 and TRBJ2-5; the match to TRBD1 covers 7 bases. V lost 7 bases, J lost 2 bases, and 7 bases stayed unmatched. Germline assignment: CDR1 MDHEN and CDR2 SYDVKM. The CDR3 totals 14 residues. In nucleotides, the CDR3 is TGTGCCAGCATTGAGACAGGGCCTCAAGAGACCCAGTACTTC. Amino acid sequence: CASIETGPQETQYF.

The V and J genes are TRBV27 and TRBJ2-1, with 13 positions matching TRBD2. Losses at the gene ends were 5 bases for V and 0 bases for J; bases not matched to a gene: 13. Germline loops: CDR1 MNHEY, CDR2 SMNVEV (reference sequence). The CDR3 extends over 20 amino acids. The CDR3 DNA is TGTGCCAGCAGTATCAGGGGACTAGCGGGGTCCTGGAGCTCCTACAATGAGCAGTTCTTC. As protein: CASSIRGLAGSWSSYNEQFF.

This chain joins TRBV3-1 (or the pseudogene TRBV3-2) and TRBJ2-5, with 7 bases fitting TRBD2. This CDR3 contains 16 residues. Germline V CDR1 and CDR2: LGHDT, YNNKEL (reference sequence). V trimming: 1 base; J trimming: 1 base; junction bases outside the gene matches: 6. DNA of the CDR3: TGTGCCAGCAGCCAAGTCCGGGACTATCCCCAAGAGACCCAGTACTTC. Amino acid sequence: CASSQVRDYPQETQYF.

V usage is TRBV9 and J usage is TRBJ2-7; D call uncertain. The CDR3 consists of 16 residues. Per the germline V gene, CDR1 is SGDLS and CDR2 is YYNGEE. V was pared by 4 bases and J by 2 bases, with 19 bases between. The CDR3 region has the DNA TGTGCCAGCAGCATCTCCTCAGGTGGCCCCACCTACGAGCAGTACTTC. Translation gives CASSISSGGPTYEQYF.

The rearrangement uses TRBV24-1 and TRBJ1-2, with D tentatively TRBD1 (6 bases). CDR3 length: 15 amino acids. Trimming took off 7 bases at V and 4 bases at J, with 18 bases between the two ends. Germline V gene sequence: CDR1 KGHDR, CDR2 SFDVKD. The CDR3 DNA is TGTGCCACCAGGGTGAACGGGGGGCACGTCTATGGCTACACCTTC. Protein product: CATRVNGGHVYGYTF.

V is TRBV28 and J is TRBJ2-1; the match to TRBD2 covers 13 bases. There are 20 residues in the CDR3. CDR1 MDHEN and CDR2 SYDVKM come from the germline V gene. V lost 5 bases, J lost 0 bases, and 13 bases stayed unmatched. CDR3 loop: CASSTLPGLAGRSSYNEQFF. The CDR3 region has the DNA TGTGCCAGCAGTACCCTTCCGGGACTAGCGGGGAGGAGCTCCTACAATGAGCAGTTCTTC.

The gene calls are TRBV28 and TRBJ2-7; tentative D call: TRBD2 (5 bases). The CDR3 length is 13 residues. Per the germline V gene, CDR1 is MDHEN and CDR2 is SYDVKM. V lost 8 bases, J lost 7 bases, and 18 bases lay in between. For the CDR3, the DNA is TGTGCCAGCGGTAACAGACTATTGGGGGAGCAGTACTTC. Translating gives CASGNRLLGEQYF.

The V call is TRBV5-1, the J call TRBJ1-4; 8 nucleotides agree with TRBD1. The CDR3 totals 16 residues. Looked up from germline, CDR1 is SGHRS and CDR2 is YFSETQ. Losses at the gene ends were 7 bases for V and 0 bases for J; bases not matched to a gene: 8. The CDR3 loop is CASRTGRSTTNEKLFF. In DNA, the CDR3 is TGCGCCAGCCGGACAGGGCGGTCAACAACTAATGAAAAACTGTTTTTT.

The chain employs TRBV29-1 and TRBJ2-3, with 11 bases lining up with TRBD2. Germline V gene lookup returns CDR1 SQVTM and CDR2 ANQGSEA. V was pared by 6 bases and J by 5 bases, with 7 bases of the junction left unmatched. The CDR3 is 14 amino acids. This chain's CDR3 is CSVRSGGAIDTQYF. The CDR3, as DNA: TGCAGCGTACGTAGCGGGGGGGCGATAGATACGCAGTATTTT.

The chain links TRBV28 to TRBJ1-6; D not certain. This CDR3 contains 15 residues. Germline V gene sequence: CDR1 MDHEN, CDR2 SYDVKM. Between the trimmed V and J ends, which lost 4 bases and 0 bases, there was a span of 7 bases. The CDR3 DNA is TGTGCCAGCAGTTCCCACAGCTCCTATAATTCACCCCTCCACTTT. Translated, it gives CASSSHSSYNSPLHF.

This rearrangement joins TRBV6-4 to TRBJ2-3; 12 bases are a match to TRBD2. The CDR3 covers 15 residues. V lost 6 bases to trimming and J lost 1 base; unmatched junction nucleotides: 2. Per the germline V gene, CDR1 is MRHNA and CDR2 is SNTAGT. The CDR3, as DNA: TGTGCCAGCAGCCGACTAGCGGGGGGCACAGATACGCAGTATTTT. This encodes CASSRLAGGTDTQYF.

The V and J genes are TRBV11-3 and TRBJ2-1, with 8 bases identical to TRBD2. The CDR3 is made up of 15 amino acids. From germline, CDR1 is SGHNT and CDR2 YENEEA. V lost 5 bases to trimming and J lost 4 bases; unmatched junction nucleotides: 7. The DNA of the CDR3 is TGTGCCAGCAGCCCCCGGGGGGGCCCATACAATGAGCAGTTCTTC. Protein sequence: CASSPRGGPYNEQFF.

The CDR3, as DNA: TGTGCCAGCAGCTTAGAACAGGGGGCGTCTGAAGCTTTCTTT. Protein product: CASSLEQGASEAFF. The J gene is TRBJ1-1, the V gene TRBV11-2, with 9 bases that match TRBD1. J gave up 6 bases and V 0 bases, and 2 bases lay outside the gene matches. Per germline, CDR1 SGHAT and CDR2 FQNNGV. The CDR3 sequence is 14 residues long.

This clone was detected once. The chain is built from TRBV11-2 and TRBJ2-5, with 7 nucleotides matching TRBD2. Germline V lookup: CDR1 SGHAT, CDR2 FQNNGV. The CDR3 has 14 amino acids. V lost 8 bases to trimming and J lost 2 bases; unmatched junction nucleotides: 8. DNA for the CDR3: TGTGCCAGCGAGCCGGGACTACAACAAGAGACCCAGTACTTC. Translated, it gives CASEPGLQQETQYF.

The rearrangement joins TRBV7-2 to TRBJ2-7; 7 bases are shared with TRBD2. The CDR3 consists of 15 residues. CDR1 SGHTA and CDR2 FQGNSA come from the germline V gene. V shed 2 bases, J shed 6 bases, and the junction held 10 bases outside the gene matches. Here the CDR3 DNA reads TGTGCCAGCAGCTTATCCTTTGGACTAGTTTTCGAGCAGTACTTC. Protein product: CASSLSFGLVFEQYF.

The rearrangement links TRBV11-2 to TRBJ2-3, with D perhaps TRBD2 (6 bases). The ends were cut back, 3 bases at V and 1 base at J, with 8 bases in the middle. Per germline, CDR1 SGHAT and CDR2 FQNNGV. CDR3 length: 14 amino acids. This CDR3 is CASSFWGGTDTQYF. DNA of the CDR3: TGTGCCAGCAGCTTTTGGGGGGGCACAGATACGCAGTATTTT.

This chain connects TRBV11-2 to TRBJ1-3; D is uncertain. In germline, CDR1 is SGHAT, CDR2 FQNNGV. The germline V and J ends were trimmed by 4 bases and 4 bases, with 26 bases remaining between them. This CDR3 comprises 19 residues. The DNA for the CDR3 is TGTGCCAGCAGCTGGCCCCGGGGTGGGCAAAAAAAAGCAGGAAACACCATATATTTT. It translates to CASSWPRGGQKKAGNTIYF.

The chain combines TRBV9 with TRBJ1-2; 8 positions agree with TRBD1. CDR1 is SGDLS and CDR2 is YYNGEE in the germline V gene. The CDR3 spans 14 residues. With 3 bases clipped from V and 6 bases from J, the junction kept 7 bases outside the gene matches. This CDR3 reads CASSGTRGRDGYTF. In nucleotides, the CDR3 is TGTGCCAGCAGCGGGACCAGGGGGCGAGATGGCTACACCTTC.

The count of this clone is one. V gene TRBV29-1 combines with J gene TRBJ2-7; D remains ambiguous. The V and J ends lost 0 bases and 3 bases respectively, with 12 bases between them. Germline CDR1 SQVTM, CDR2 ANQGSEA. The CDR3 totals 14 residues. CDR3 nucleotide sequence: TGCAGCGTTGAAGACAGTAAACCCAGCTACGAGCAGTACTTC. Its protein is CSVEDSKPSYEQYF.

This clone is a singleton in its sample. V gene TRBV2 combines with J gene TRBJ1-2; TRBD1 agrees at 8 bases. J gave up 3 bases and V 4 bases, and 1 base lay outside the gene matches. Germline CDR1 and CDR2: SNHLY and FYNNEI. The length of the CDR3 is 13 residues. The DNA for the CDR3 is TGTGCCAGCAGTGGACAGGGGTACTATGGCTACACCTTC. This gives the protein CASSGQGYYGYTF.

The J gene is TRBJ2-1, the V gene TRBV9; D unclear. The V and J ends lost 3 bases and 8 bases respectively, with 18 bases between them. Germline V gene lookup returns CDR1 SGDLS and CDR2 YYNGEE. The CDR3 is 15 amino acids. CDR3 region: CASSASPVSLDEQFF. DNA for the CDR3: TGTGCCAGCAGCGCCTCCCCGGTGTCTCTGGATGAGCAGTTCTTC.